The present entry profiles one T cell receptor beta chain with its context. The sample comes from a study of blood T cell repertoires in COVID-19. Study-wide context: The analysed material was cDNA or gDNA that came from T cells, B-cell-depleted T cells, or PBMCs.

Sequencing used immunoSEQ multiplex PCR; TCRdb keeps in-frame clones, though not all of them. The sample has approximately 250,000 clones, about 82% seen once. Germline V lookup: CDR1 SEHNR, CDR2 FQNEAQ (reference sequence). The CDR3 contains 15 residues. V was clipped by 5 bases and J by 1 base; unmatched bases: 1. Sequences were obtained from peripheral blood. The rearrangement joins TRBV7-9 to TRBJ2-3, with 12 bases identical to TRBD2. This sequence originates from a woman aged 60 to 75 with active or convalescent COVID-19. The CDR3, as DNA: TGTGCCAGCAGCCGGACTAGCGGGGGCACAGATACGCAGTATTTT. It specifies CASSRTSGGTDTQYF.